Each of the 25 T cell receptor beta chains below was sequenced from the same sample in a study of cytomegalovirus exposure and HLA in healthy donors. PCR used 60 Vbeta primers and 13 Jbeta primers. Libraries were prepared by immunoSEQ multiplex PCR; TCRdb keeps only in-frame clonotypes and omits some of them. The sample holds under 90,000 clones, approximately 67% seen once. The sample taken for sequencing was PBMCs. These TCRs come from a middle-aged man in good health and CMV-seropositive.

The rearrangement uses TRBV5-1 and TRBJ2-1; 7 positions agree with TRBD1. The CDR3 has 16 residues. With V trimmed by 4 bases and J by 8 bases, 15 bases remained unmatched. Germline assignment: CDR1 SGHRS and CDR2 YFSETQ. In DNA form, the CDR3 reads TGCGCCAGCAGCCCTGGACAGGCCAAAGAGGTTGATGAGCAGTTCTTC. It codes for CASSPGQAKEVDEQFF.

This clone was seen a handful of times. The chain employs TRBV5-1 and TRBJ1-1, with D tentatively TRBD1 (5 bases). Germline CDR1 reads SGHRS; CDR2 reads YFSETQ. The CDR3 consists of 14 residues. V dropped 0 bases and J dropped 6 bases, with 12 bases sitting between them. CDR3 DNA sequence: TGCGCCAGCAGCTTGGTGGATCAGGGATCTGAAGCTTTCTTT. Its translation: CASSLVDQGSEAFF. The variable domain in full, with the rest retrieved from reference TRBV5-1 and TRBJ1-1, is KAGVTQTPRYLIKTRGQQVTLSCSPISGHRSVSWYQQTPGQGLQFLFEYFSETQRNKGNFPGRFSGRQFSNSRSEMNVSTLELGDSALYLCASSLVDQGSEAFFGQGTRLTVV.

The chain recombines TRBV7-6 with TRBJ2-3, with 9 bases identical to TRBD2. The V segment lost 3 bases and the J segment 0 bases; nucleotides outside the gene matches: 10. This CDR3 comprises 18 residues. Per the germline V gene, CDR1 is SGHVS and CDR2 is FNYEAQ. The CDR3 loop reads CASSFPPGLAPSTDTQYF. The CDR3 region has the DNA TGTGCCAGCAGCTTTCCCCCGGGACTAGCACCAAGCACAGATACGCAGTATTTT.

This clone was counted between two and nine times. The J gene is TRBJ2-2, the V gene TRBV5-1; D remains ambiguous. CDR1 and CDR2 (germline): SGHRS, YFSETQ. The CDR3 is 15 amino acids. Trimming removed 1 base at V and 8 bases at J, with 15 bases between. CDR3 region: CASSLRSSKQGELFF. The CDR3 coding sequence is TGCGCCAGCAGCTTGAGATCTTCTAAACAGGGGGAGCTGTTTTTT.

The J gene is TRBJ2-7, the V gene TRBV5-6; D gene unclear. Germline CDR1 SGHDT, CDR2 YYEEEE. The V gene lost 4 bases and the J gene lost 0 bases, with 8 bases spanning the gap. The CDR3 is 13 residues long. CDR3 DNA: TGTGCCAGCAGCATCACAGCCTCCTACGAGCAGTACTTC. The encoded protein is CASSITASYEQYF. Filled out from reference TRBV5-6 and TRBJ2-7, the complete variable domain reads DAGVTQSPTHLIKTRGQQVTLRCSPKSGHDTVSWYQQALGQGPQFIFQYYEEEERQRGNFPDRFSGHQFPNYSSELNVNALLLGDSALYLCASSITASYEQYFGPGTRLTVT.

This clone appeared a few times. V is TRBV6-5 and J is TRBJ1-1, with 7 bases identical to TRBD1. After removal of 8 bases from V and 3 bases from J, the junction contained 9 bases not matched to a gene. Germline values: CDR1 MNHEY, CDR2 SVGAGI. The CDR3 totals 14 residues. The chain's CDR3 is CASGILGGYTEAFF. The CDR3, as DNA: TGTGCCAGCGGAATCCTAGGGGGCTACACTGAAGCTTTCTTT.

Here the CDR3 DNA reads TGCGCCAGCAGCCCCCGGGACACACAAGAGACCCAGTACTTC. Its translation is CASSPRDTQETQYF. The chain recombines TRBV5-1 with TRBJ2-5, with D perhaps matching TRBD1 (6 bases). Trimming took 4 bases from V and 2 from J, leaving 12 bases between them. This CDR3 contains 14 residues. In germline, CDR1 is SGHRS, CDR2 YFSETQ. Based on the CDR3 plus reference TRBV5-1 and TRBJ2-5, the full variable domain is KAGVTQTPRYLIKTRGQQVTLSCSPISGHRSVSWYQQTPGQGLQFLFEYFSETQRNKGNFPGRFSGRQFSNSRSEMNVSTLELGDSALYLCASSPRDTQETQYFGPGTRLLVL.

The rearrangement joins TRBV7-6 to TRBJ2-1, with 7 bases identical to TRBD2. Germline V gene lookup returns CDR1 SGHVS and CDR2 FNYEAQ. V shed 5 bases and J 2 bases; nucleotides not matched to a gene: 12. The CDR3 sequence is 17 residues long. In DNA, the CDR3 is TGTGCCAGCAGCCCCTCATTCGCGGGAGTCCCCTACAATGAGCAGTTCTTC. Its protein is CASSPSFAGVPYNEQFF.

The rearrangement joins TRBV5-1 to TRBJ2-1; no clear D. Germline V gene sequence: CDR1 SGHRS, CDR2 YFSETQ. Trimming stripped 1 base from V and 4 bases from J, with 12 bases between. The CDR3 loop spans 15 amino acids. In DNA form, the CDR3 reads TGCGCCAGCAGCTTGAGAGGATACAAGTACAATGAGCAGTTCTTC. It codes for CASSLRGYKYNEQFF.

V and J are TRBV27 and TRBJ2-2, with 10 nucleotides matching TRBD2. V dropped 6 bases and J dropped 5; count of bases not matched to a gene: 6. Germline V gives CDR1 MNHEY, CDR2 SMNVEV (reference sequence). CDR3 length: 15 residues. CDR3 sequence (DNA): TGTGCCAGCAGCCGAGCGGGGGGGAGGACCGGGGAGCTGTTTTTT. Protein sequence: CASSRAGGRTGELFF.

This rearrangement joins TRBV5-6 to TRBJ1-3, with TRBD1 as a possible D gene (6 bases). The CDR3 spans 16 residues. Looked up from germline, CDR1 is SGHDT and CDR2 is YYEEEE. V lost 0 bases to trimming and J lost 2 bases, with 12 bases between them. This chain's CDR3 is CASSLAWDITGNTIYF. CDR3 coding DNA: TGTGCCAGCAGCTTGGCCTGGGACATTACTGGAAACACCATATATTTT.

This clone appeared a single time. Other DNA sequences in this specimen translate into the identical CDR3. The J gene is TRBJ1-1, the V gene TRBV5-1; tentatively, D is TRBD1 (5 bases). Trimming removed 0 bases at V and 3 bases at J, with 9 bases between. Looked up from germline, CDR1 is SGHRS and CDR2 is YFSETQ. The CDR3 sequence is 14 residues long. CDR3 sequence reads: CASSLARVDTEAFF. Written as DNA, the CDR3 is TGCGCCAGCAGCTTGGCCAGGGTTGACACTGAAGCTTTCTTT.

The V gene is TRBV29-1, the J gene TRBJ2-1, with 9 bases matching TRBD1. V gave up 3 bases and J gave up 7 bases; unmatched junction bases: 7. There are 14 residues in the CDR3. Germline CDR1 SQVTM, CDR2 ANQGSEA. Here the CDR3 reads CSVEGQGDSNEQFF. DNA for the CDR3: TGCAGCGTTGAGGGACAGGGTGACTCTAATGAGCAGTTCTTC.

The J gene is TRBJ1-5, the V gene TRBV19; 7 bases agree with TRBD1. V shed 3 bases, J shed 7 bases, and the junction held 12 bases outside the gene matches. The CDR3 contains 16 residues. CDR1 and CDR2 from the germline V gene are LNHDA and SQIVND (reference sequence). CDR3 bases: TGTGCCAGTAGTATTGAGGTGACAGGGAATGAACAGCCCCAGCATTTT. Amino acid sequence: CASSIEVTGNEQPQHF.

This chain connects TRBV10-2 to TRBJ2-2; no firm D call. This CDR3 comprises 18 residues. V shed 5 bases and J shed 7 bases, with 26 bases lying between them. Germline V CDR1 and CDR2: WSHSY, SAAADI. CDR3 amino acids: CASSSSSGFSLIGGELFF. CDR3 sequence (DNA): TGCGCCAGCAGTTCCTCTTCCGGGTTTTCCCTCATCGGCGGGGAGCTGTTTTTT.

The chain combines TRBV5-6 with TRBJ1-5; D ambiguous. Germline V lookup: CDR1 SGHDT, CDR2 YYEEEE. The V and J ends lost 0 bases and 4 bases respectively, with 11 bases between them. The CDR3 length is 15 residues. The CDR3 region is CASSLGGFGNQPQHF. The CDR3 coding sequence is TGTGCCAGCAGCTTGGGCGGGTTCGGGAATCAGCCCCAGCATTTT.

The J gene is TRBJ1-1, the V gene TRBV29-1, with D tentatively TRBD1 (6 bases). CDR1 and CDR2 from the germline V gene are SQVTM and ANQGSEA. Trimming took off 7 bases at V and 0 bases at J, with 12 bases between the two ends. The CDR3 is 13 residues long. CDR3 nucleotide sequence: TGCAGCGCCCGGACAGAGATGAACACTGAAGCTTTCTTT. Translation: CSARTEMNTEAFF.

As DNA, the CDR3 is TGTGCCAGCAGTTTAGGGCTCGACGGTAGAGAGACCCAGTACTTC. This translates into CASSLGLDGRETQYF. The V and J genes are TRBV28 and TRBJ2-5; unclear D gene. V was pared by 2 bases and J by 4 bases, with 14 bases between. The V gene's germline CDR1 is MDHEN and CDR2 SYDVKM. This CDR3 contains 15 residues. Combining the CDR3 with reference TRBV28 and TRBJ2-5 gives the whole variable domain DVKVTQSSRYLVKRTGEKVFLECVQDMDHENMFWYRQDPGLGLRLIYFSYDVKMKEKGDIPEGYSVSREKKERFSLILESASTNQTSMYLCASSLGLDGRETQYFGPGTRLLVL.

The J gene is TRBJ1-5, the V gene TRBV29-1, with 10 bases matching TRBD1. The CDR3 is made up of 13 amino acids. The V segment lost 6 bases and the J segment 7 bases; nucleotides outside the gene matches: 6. CDR1 SQVTM and CDR2 ANQGSEA come from the germline V gene. The DNA for the CDR3 is TGCAGCGTCCTGACAGGGGGCAGCCAGCCCCAGCATTTT. Its translation: CSVLTGGSQPQHF.

This clone appeared a few times. This sequence joins TRBV2 and TRBJ1-4, with 7 positions matching TRBD1. CDR3 size: 15 residues. Germline-derived CDR1 and CDR2 are SNHLY and FYNNEI. The ends lost 3 bases at V and 5 bases at J; junction bases unmatched: 6. The CDR3 nucleotides read TGTGCCAGCAGTGATTCGGGACAGACAAATGAAAAACTGTTTTTT. This codes for CASSDSGQTNEKLFF.

This clone has just a few counts. V gene TRBV6-4 combines with J gene TRBJ1-2; TRBD1 is a possible D gene (5 bases). There are 11 residues in the CDR3. The germline V gene has CDR1 MRHNA and CDR2 SNTAGT. The V end was cut by 6 bases, the J end by 7 bases, with 9 bases between. CDR3 DNA sequence: TGTGCCAGCAGGGGGGGAGGTGGCTACACCTTC. Translated, it gives CASRGGGGYTF.

This clone showed up just a few times. The chain couples TRBV9 to TRBJ1-2, with 8 bases that match TRBD1. Per germline, CDR1 SGDLS and CDR2 YYNGEE. The CDR3 runs to 14 residues. Trimming removed 4 bases from V and 5 bases from J; junction bases left unmatched: 7. DNA for the CDR3: TGTGCCAGCAGCCCAGACAGGGGACTTTATGGCTACACCTTC. The encoded protein is CASSPDRGLYGYTF.

This clone appeared a few times. The chain carries TRBV7-3 and TRBJ1-2; a possible D gene is TRBD1 (6 bases). This CDR3 contains 13 residues. V lost 4 bases and J lost 4, with 10 bases in between. Germline CDR1 and CDR2: SGHTA and FQGTGA. This chain's CDR3 is CASSSDSRYGYTF. In nucleotides, the CDR3 is TGTGCCAGCAGCTCGGACAGCCGCTATGGCTACACCTTC.

Worth noting for this clone: One junction end does not reproduce the germline sequence, and a read error may be involved. The identical CDR3 is also encoded by other nucleotide sequences in the sample. The chain combines TRBV7-8 with TRBJ1-5; D remains ambiguous. The germline V gene has CDR1 SGHVS and CDR2 FQNEAQ. The CDR3 spans 17 residues. The CDR3 here is CASSPPILRSSNQPQHF. In DNA form, the CDR3 reads TGTGCCAGCAGCCCACCTATCCTGCGATCTAGCAATCAACCCCAGCATTTT.

This clone was detected only a few times. This chain uses TRBV9 with TRBJ2-5; the match to TRBD2 covers 12 bases. In germline, CDR1 is SGDLS, CDR2 YYNGEE. J was trimmed by 4 bases and V by 4 bases; bases with no gene match: 8. CDR3 length: 16 amino acids. The CDR3, as DNA: TGTGCCAGCAGCCCAGCTAGCGGGAGGGCCCGAGAGACCCAGTACTTC. Its protein is CASSPASGRARETQYF.